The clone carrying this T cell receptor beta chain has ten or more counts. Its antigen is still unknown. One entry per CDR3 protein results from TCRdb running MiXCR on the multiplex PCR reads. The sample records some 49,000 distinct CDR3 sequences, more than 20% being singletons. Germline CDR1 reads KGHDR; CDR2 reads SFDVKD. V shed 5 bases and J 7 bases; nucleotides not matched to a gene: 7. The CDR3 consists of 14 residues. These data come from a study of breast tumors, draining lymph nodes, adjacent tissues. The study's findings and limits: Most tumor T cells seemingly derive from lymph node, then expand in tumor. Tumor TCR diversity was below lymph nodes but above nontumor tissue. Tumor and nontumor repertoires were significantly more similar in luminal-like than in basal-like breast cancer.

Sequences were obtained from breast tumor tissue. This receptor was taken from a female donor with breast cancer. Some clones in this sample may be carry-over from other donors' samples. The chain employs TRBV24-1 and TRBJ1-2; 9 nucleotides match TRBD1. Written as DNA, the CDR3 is TGTGCCACCAGTGTTGGACAGGGGACTGGTGGCTACACCTTC. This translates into CATSVGQGTGGYTF.